The 15 T cell receptor beta chains given below trace back to one sample, sequenced in a study of T cell changes during pregnancy in multiple sclerosis. Measured with immunoSEQ multiplex PCR; TCRdb has only the in-frame clones, and not every one. The repertoire includes tens of thousands of clones, around 94% of them detected once, and approximately 0.49% sits in the top ten. The source was CD4+ T cells from peripheral blood mononuclear cells, collected in the first trimester of pregnancy. All receptors derive from a female donor with multiple sclerosis, enrolled in a pregnancy study.

This rearrangement joins TRBV6-1 to TRBJ1-6, with TRBD1 as a possible D gene (6 bases). The V gene's germline CDR1 is MNHNS and CDR2 SASEGT. CDR3 size: 13 residues. The V gene lost 7 bases and the J gene lost 7 bases, with 11 bases spanning the gap. This CDR3 reads CASTWGLNSPLHF. As DNA, the CDR3 is TGTGCCAGCACATGGGGGCTCAATTCACCCCTCCACTTT.

This CDR3 is CASSGGTVHNEQFF. The CDR3 nucleotides are TGTGCCAGCAGTGGAGGGACAGTCCACAATGAGCAGTTCTTC. This chain joins TRBV6-1 and TRBJ2-1, with 7 bases aligning to TRBD1. The CDR3 runs 14 residues. The germline V gene has CDR1 MNHNS and CDR2 SASEGT. Trimming removed 4 bases from V and 5 bases from J; junction bases left unmatched: 5.

The chain is built from TRBV7-9 and TRBJ1-1, with TRBD1 matching 7 bases. V shed 3 bases, J shed 2 bases, and the junction held 12 bases outside the gene matches. The CDR3 covers 17 residues. Germline CDR1 SEHNR, CDR2 FQNEAQ (reference sequence). The CDR3 coding sequence is TGTGCCAGCAGCTTTTCCCCCGCCCCAGGGGGAAACACTGAAGCTTTCTTT. Residues: CASSFSPAPGGNTEAFF.

The chain joins TRBV7-3 to TRBJ2-2; possible D gene TRBD2, 7 bases. The V end was cut by 2 bases, the J end by 0 bases, with 16 bases between. The CDR3 loop spans 18 amino acids. CDR1 SGHTA and CDR2 FQGTGA come from the germline V gene. CDR3: CASSLEARGAANTGELFF. The CDR3 DNA is TGTGCCAGCAGCTTAGAGGCTCGGGGGGCAGCGAACACCGGGGAGCTGTTTTTT. Together with reference TRBV7-3 and TRBJ2-2, the CDR3 gives the full variable domain: GAGVSQTPSNKVTEKGKYVELRCDPISGHTALYWYRQSLGQGPEFLIYFQGTGAADDSGLPNDRFFAVRPEGSVSTLKIQRTERGDSAVYLCASSLEARGAANTGELFFGEGSRLTVL.

The chain is built from TRBV7-9 and TRBJ1-1, with D hard to call. The germline V and J ends were trimmed by 3 bases and 5 bases, with 7 bases remaining between them. The CDR3 runs 12 residues. In germline, CDR1 is SEHNR, CDR2 FQNEAQ (reference sequence). DNA of the CDR3: TGTGCCAGCAGCTTTCCCGGGACTGAAGCTTTCTTT. It is translated as CASSFPGTEAFF.

The chain links TRBV5-7 to TRBJ1-1; D gene unclear. TRBV5-7 is designated an ORF whose function remains uncertain. The CDR3 runs to 16 residues. The V end lost 4 bases, the J end lost 1 base, and 17 bases lay between the germline ends. The CDR3 region is CASSPSRGSTNTEAFF. In DNA form, the CDR3 reads TGTGCCAGCAGCCCCTCCCGCGGTAGTACGAACACTGAAGCTTTCTTT.

The gene calls are TRBV6-5 and TRBJ2-7; D possibly corresponds to TRBD2 (7 bases). Per the germline V gene, CDR1 is MNHEY and CDR2 is SVGAGI. CDR3 length: 13 amino acids. V lost 6 bases and J 6 bases, leaving 15 bases between the germline ends. As DNA, the CDR3 is TGTGCCAGCAGACGCAGCCGGGGGGCCGAGCAGTACTTC. Its translation is CASRRSRGAEQYF.

The chain combines TRBV6-1 with TRBJ1-3; tentative D call: TRBD1 (5 bases). V lost 7 bases to trimming and J lost 6 bases, with 13 bases between them. Germline lookup yields CDR1 MNHNS and CDR2 SASEGT. The CDR3 runs to 13 residues. As DNA, the CDR3 is TGTGCCAGCACGGAGCGACAGCCAAACACCATATATTTT. This gives the protein CASTERQPNTIYF.

J is TRBJ1-1 and V is TRBV15; 8 nucleotides align to TRBD1. This CDR3 comprises 14 residues. V was pared by 4 bases and J by 4 bases, with 5 bases of the junction left unmatched. Germline V gene lookup returns CDR1 LNHNV and CDR2 YYDKDF (reference sequence). CDR3 loop: CATSKPQGATEAFF. CDR3 bases: TGTGCCACCAGCAAACCCCAGGGGGCCACTGAAGCTTTCTTT. The complete variable domain, with remaining parts taken from reference TRBV15 and TRBJ1-1, reads DAMVIQNPRYQVTQFGKPVTLSCSQTLNHNVMYWYQQKSSQAPKLLFHYYDKDFNNEADTPDNFQSRRPNTSFCFLDIRSPGLGDTAMYLCATSKPQGATEAFFGQGTRLTVV.

This CDR3 is CASRAGRVSYEQYF. CDR3 sequence (DNA): TGTGCCAGCAGGGCGGGACGGGTCTCCTACGAGCAGTACTTC. This chain uses TRBV6-4 with TRBJ2-7; a possible D gene is TRBD2 (6 bases). There are 14 residues in the CDR3. Deletions cut 6 bases from V and 0 bases from J, with 12 bases between. Germline CDR1 reads MRHNA; CDR2 reads SNTAGT.

The chain is built from TRBV27 and TRBJ1-5; D not certain. The CDR3 sequence is 14 residues long. Germline CDR1 reads MNHEY; CDR2 reads SMNVEV (reference sequence). The V end was cut by 10 bases, the J end by 0 bases, with 13 bases between. The CDR3 loop reads CANGRTYSNQPQHF. Written as DNA, the CDR3 is TGTGCCAACGGAAGGACTTATAGCAATCAGCCCCAGCATTTT.

The DNA of the CDR3 is TGTGCCAGCAGTTACACAGGGACAGGGGATGGCTACACCTTC. It encodes CASSYTGTGDGYTF. This chain joins TRBV6-6 and TRBJ1-2, with TRBD1 identical over 10 bases. The CDR3 is made up of 14 amino acids. Germline-derived CDR1 and CDR2 are MNHNY and SVGAGI (reference sequence). V lost 2 bases and J lost 6; bases outside the gene matches: 3.

This chain connects TRBV6-5 to TRBJ1-2; perhaps TRBD1 as D (6 bases). Germline CDR1 and CDR2: MNHEY and SVGAGI. The CDR3 spans 13 residues. The V gene lost 6 bases and the J gene lost 4 bases, with 12 bases spanning the gap. In nucleotides, the CDR3 is TGTGCCAGCAGCGTACAGGGCGGCTATGGCTACACCTTC. It yields the protein CASSVQGGYGYTF.

For this clone: The sample holds other DNA sequences that translate to the same CDR3. V gene TRBV9 combines with J gene TRBJ2-5; TRBD2 agrees at 8 bases. J was trimmed by 1 base and V by 0 bases; bases with no gene match: 2. Germline V gene sequence: CDR1 SGDLS, CDR2 YYNGEE. The CDR3 runs 15 residues. DNA for the CDR3: TGTGCCAGCAGCGTAGCGGGGGGGACCCAAGAGACCCAGTACTTC. It specifies CASSVAGGTQETQYF. The entire variable domain, with the rest obtained from reference TRBV9 and TRBJ2-5, is as follows: DSGVTQTPKHLITATGQRVTLRCSPRSGDLSVYWYQQSLDQGLQFLIQYYNGEERAKGNILERFSAQQFPDLHSELNLSSLELGDSALYFCASSVAGGTQETQYFGPGTRLLVL.

The chain has TRBV4-2 and TRBJ2-5; D possibly corresponds to TRBD1 (5 bases). Germline CDR1 reads LGHNA; CDR2 reads YNFKEQ. The CDR3 covers 15 residues. Deletions cut 4 bases from V and 2 bases from J, with 14 bases between. The CDR3 sequence: CASSLNGPGQETQYF. CDR3 coding DNA: TGTGCCAGCAGCCTTAACGGCCCAGGGCAAGAGACCCAGTACTTC.